This paragraph reports one T cell receptor beta chain. This entry is derived from a study of blood T cell repertoires in COVID-19. Membership in each cohort depended on participant-reported clinical history. Trimming pared 1 base from V and 7 bases from J, leaving 11 bases between. The germline V gene has CDR1 LGHNA and CDR2 YSLEER. The CDR3 covers 15 residues. Sequenced by immunoSEQ multiplex PCR; TCRdb stores in-frame clones only, minus some. The profile shows a few hundred thousand clones, about 90% of them singletons. The chain links TRBV4-3 to TRBJ1-6; possible D gene TRBD1, 6 bases. The receptor's source is a woman in her thirties who had recovered from COVID-19. Input material: PBMCs or T cells enriched from blood (not recorded which). CDR3 sequence reads: CASSQGGLVNSPLHF. The CDR3 nucleotides are TGCGCCAGCAGCCAAGGGGGGCTGGTCAATTCACCCCTCCACTTT.